A selection of T cell receptor beta chains follows, all from one sample in a study of somatic mutations in cytotoxic T cells in rheumatoid arthritis. The repertoire was sequenced with immunoSEQ multiplex PCR; TCRdb's copy has only in-frame clones and lacks some. This sample has some 5,600 clones, with roughly 80% found just once. The sequencing sample was made of CD8+ T cells sorted from blood. The origin of the receptors is an adult with rheumatoid arthritis. The CDR3 runs from the conserved cysteine through the conserved F or W. The order of the fields is V gene, clone size, J gene, D gene, CDR3 protein, CDR3 DNA. D genes are given only for firm matches. Expanded clones get a size class; other rows say once, few or many, or leave the size out.

>TRBV29-1|.|TRBJ2-3|TRBD1
CSVGDRRGQVRGDTQYF
TGCAGCGTTGGGGACCGTAGGGGACAGGTCCGCGGAGATACGCAGTATTTT
>TRBV15|.|TRBJ2-3|.
CATSRDLDASITQYF
TGTGCCACCAGCAGAGATTTGGACGCTAGCATTACGCAGTATTTT
>TRBV10-3|.|TRBJ1-5|.
CAISESPENSNQPQHF
TGTGCCATCAGTGAGTCGCCGGAGAATAGCAATCAGCCCCAGCATTTT
>TRBV21-1|.|TRBJ1-5|.
CASPRADRGHSNQPQHF
TGTGCCAGTCCTCGGGCGGACAGGGGGCATAGCAATCAGCCCCAGCATTTT
>TRBV27|.|TRBJ1-2|.
CASSRAGDSYGYTF
TGTGCCAGCAGCCGGGCTGGAGACTCATATGGCTACACCTTC
>TRBV4-1|.|TRBJ2-7|.
CASSPRTGTYEQYF
TGCGCCAGCAGCCCGAGGACGGGAACTTACGAGCAGTACTTC
>TRBV29-1|.|TRBJ2-2|.
CSVEEGFGGAGTGELFF
TGCAGCGTTGAAGAAGGATTCGGCGGGGCGGGCACCGGGGAGCTGTTTTTT
>TRBV27|.|TRBJ2-2|TRBD2
CASSSPSGWPGELFF
TGTGCCAGCAGCTCTCCTAGCGGGTGGCCCGGGGAGCTGTTTTTT
>TRBV6-1|once|TRBJ2-7|.
CASTKRGEMDEQYF
TGTGCCAGCACTAAACGCGGGGAGATGGACGAGCAGTACTTC
>TRBV29-1|.|TRBJ1-2|.
CSVEPPEGVGAPF
TGCAGCGTTGAACCCCCGGAGGGGGTGGGTGCCCCCTTC
>TRBV30|.|TRBJ2-7|.
CAWSQVSREYEQYF
TGTGCCTGGTCTCAAGTTAGCAGGGAGTACGAGCAGTACTTC
>TRBV6-6|.|TRBJ2-7|.
CASSYSDSSYEQYF
TGTGCCAGCAGTTACTCGGACAGCTCCTACGAGCAGTACTTC
>TRBV30|.|TRBJ2-2|.
CAWEPKTGELFF
TGTGCCTGGGAACCCAAAACCGGGGAGCTGTTTTTT
>TRBV10-2|.|TRBJ2-7|.
CASSDGGNEQYF
TGCGCCAGCAGTGATGGCGGGAACGAGCAGTACTTC
>TRBV28|.|TRBJ1-2|.
CASSLPPVNYGYTF
TGTGCCAGCAGTTTACCCCCGGTAAACTATGGCTACACCTTC
>TRBV27|.|TRBJ2-1|.
CASSLYNEQFF
TGTGCCAGCAGTTTATACAATGAGCAGTTCTTC
>TRBV10-2|few|TRBJ1-2|TRBD1
CASSSNRGGSNYGYTF
TGCGCCAGCAGTTCTAACAGGGGCGGCTCGAACTATGGCTACACCTTC
>TRBV2|.|TRBJ2-1|TRBD1
CATAGTGWNEQFF
TGTGCCACAGCCGGGACAGGGTGGAATGAGCAGTTCTTC
>TRBV7-9|large|TRBJ2-2|TRBD2
CASSFGRDTGELFF
TGTGCCAGCAGCTTCGGGAGGGACACCGGGGAGCTGTTTTTT
>TRBV15|.|TRBJ1-4|.
CATSIGNEKLFF
TGTGCCACCAGCATCGGTAATGAAAAACTGTTTTTT
>TRBV7-9|.|TRBJ1-4|TRBD1
CASSPRQGPTEKLFF
TGTGCCAGCAGCCCGCGACAGGGCCCCACTGAAAAACTGTTTTTT
>TRBV21-1|.|TRBJ1-6|.
CASSNSPLHF
TGTGCCAGCAGCAATTCACCCCTCCACTTT
>TRBV9|once|TRBJ2-1|TRBD1
CASSVEGQGFYNEQFF
TGTGCCAGCAGCGTAGAGGGACAGGGGTTTTACAATGAGCAGTTCTTC